This is a list of T cell receptor beta chains from one sample in a study of identical twins. One entry per CDR3 protein, called by TCRdb with MiXCR from the 5' RACE reads. The sample lists 280,000 or so distinct CDR3 sequences, roughly 8.6% occurring once. The same specimen was also included in a second study, on yellow fever vaccine responses in identical twins.

The material sequenced was memory (CD45RO+) T cells sorted from blood. The receptors derive from a woman younger than 30 in good health. CDR3s include the opening cysteine and the closing phenylalanine or tryptophan. A D gene is named only where the DNA matches it firmly. Clone size is shown for a subset of rows, as once, few, many or a class of expanded clone.

cdr3_aa: CASSPLGLAGASEQYF; cdr3_nt: TGTGCCAGCAGTCCCCTAGGACTAGCGGGAGCTTCCGAGCAGTACTTC; j_call: TRBJ2-7; v_call: TRBV2; clone_size: few; d_call: TRBD2
cdr3_aa: CASSFRASGRKTQYF; cdr3_nt: TGTGCCAGCAGTTTTAGGGCTAGCGGGAGAAAGACCCAGTACTTC; j_call: TRBJ2-5; v_call: TRBV12-3/TRBV12-4; clone_size: many; d_call: TRBD2
cdr3_aa: CASSGDRGYSGNTGELFF; cdr3_nt: TGTGCCAGCAGCGGGGACAGGGGGTACAGCGGGAACACCGGGGAGCTGTTTTTT; j_call: TRBJ2-2; v_call: TRBV9; clone_size: NA; d_call: TRBD1
cdr3_aa: CASSLAPGLAVYNEQFF; cdr3_nt: TGCGCCAGCAGCTTGGCTCCGGGACTAGCGGTTTACAATGAGCAGTTCTTC; j_call: TRBJ2-1; v_call: TRBV5-1; clone_size: few; d_call: TRBD2
cdr3_aa: CASSLDSGANVLTF; cdr3_nt: TGTGCCAGCTCATTAGACTCTGGGGCCAACGTCCTGACTTTC; j_call: TRBJ2-6; v_call: TRBV18; clone_size: many; d_call: NA
cdr3_aa: CASTLIGTQNTEAFF; cdr3_nt: TGTGCCAGCACCCTAATCGGGACACAGAACACTGAAGCTTTCTTT; j_call: TRBJ1-1; v_call: TRBV14; clone_size: few; d_call: NA
cdr3_aa: CASSEQGGGGEQFF; cdr3_nt: TGTGCCAGCAGTGAACAGGGGGGAGGTGGTGAGCAGTTCTTC; j_call: TRBJ2-1; v_call: TRBV6-4; clone_size: many; d_call: TRBD1
cdr3_aa: CASSLTGQGASETQYF; cdr3_nt: TGTGCCAGCAGCTTGACGGGACAGGGGGCGAGTGAGACCCAGTACTTC; j_call: TRBJ2-5; v_call: TRBV5-6; clone_size: many; d_call: TRBD1
cdr3_aa: CAISITSIQETQYF; cdr3_nt: TGTGCCATCAGTATTACATCCATACAAGAGACCCAGTACTTC; j_call: TRBJ2-5; v_call: TRBV10-3; clone_size: few; d_call: NA
cdr3_aa: CASSEGIRGARGGYTF; cdr3_nt: TGTGCCAGCAGTGAAGGGATCCGGGGGGCAAGAGGTGGCTACACCTTC; j_call: TRBJ1-2; v_call: TRBV6-1; clone_size: NA; d_call: NA
cdr3_aa: CASWAGGREQFF; cdr3_nt: TGTGCCAGCTGGGCGGGGGGGCGTGAGCAGTTCTTC; j_call: TRBJ2-1; v_call: TRBV7-9; clone_size: few; d_call: TRBD2
cdr3_aa: CASSLVSRTFQETQYF; cdr3_nt: TGTGCCAGCAGCTTAGTCTCGCGTACATTCCAAGAGACCCAGTACTTC; j_call: TRBJ2-5; v_call: TRBV7-2; clone_size: many; d_call: NA
cdr3_aa: CASSLAGTGGRGETQYF; cdr3_nt: TGCGCCAGCAGCTTGGCCGGGACAGGGGGCAGAGGGGAGACCCAGTACTTC; j_call: TRBJ2-5; v_call: TRBV5-1; clone_size: few; d_call: TRBD1
cdr3_aa: CASSPGVAAGTQYF; cdr3_nt: TGTGCCAGCAGCCCAGGGGTAGCGGCGGGTACGCAGTATTTT; j_call: TRBJ2-3; v_call: TRBV7-2; clone_size: many; d_call: NA
cdr3_aa: CAISEGQDVWRDTQYF; cdr3_nt: TGTGCCATCAGTGAGGGGCAGGATGTATGGCGTGATACGCAGTATTTT; j_call: TRBJ2-3; v_call: TRBV10-3; clone_size: NA; d_call: NA
cdr3_aa: CAISESIGAGANVLTF; cdr3_nt: TGTGCCATCAGTGAGTCGATAGGGGCTGGGGCCAACGTCCTGACTTTC; j_call: TRBJ2-6; v_call: TRBV10-3; clone_size: many; d_call: NA
cdr3_aa: CASSYSREPTGELFF; cdr3_nt: TGTGCCAGCAGTTATTCCCGGGAACCAACCGGGGAGCTGTTTTTT; j_call: TRBJ2-2; v_call: TRBV6-5; clone_size: few; d_call: NA
cdr3_aa: CASSLTPGANTEAFF; cdr3_nt: TGTGCCAGCAGCTTAACCCCAGGGGCGAACACTGAAGCTTTCTTT; j_call: TRBJ1-1; v_call: TRBV11-2; clone_size: NA; d_call: NA
cdr3_aa: CASSQKSDSGGTQIGAKNIQYF; cdr3_nt: TGTGCCAGCAGCCAGAAATCAGATAGCGGGGGGACCCAAATTGGGGCCAAAAACATTCAGTACTTC; j_call: TRBJ2-4; v_call: TRBV14; clone_size: NA; d_call: TRBD2
cdr3_aa: CASSLRTTHNEQFF; cdr3_nt: TGTGCCAGCAGCTTAAGGACTACCCACAATGAGCAGTTCTTC; j_call: TRBJ2-1; v_call: TRBV7-2; clone_size: few; d_call: NA
cdr3_aa: CASSSGQYQPQHF; cdr3_nt: TGTGCCAGCAGCTCGGGACAGTATCAGCCCCAGCATTTT; j_call: TRBJ1-5; v_call: TRBV28; clone_size: NA; d_call: TRBD1
cdr3_aa: CASSSGVGSQPQHF; cdr3_nt: TGTGCCAGCAGTAGTGGGGTGGGTAGTCAGCCCCAGCATTTT; j_call: TRBJ1-5; v_call: TRBV2; clone_size: few; d_call: NA
cdr3_aa: CASSKTSGDYNEQFF; cdr3_nt: TGTGCCAGCAGCAAAACTAGCGGAGATTACAATGAGCAGTTCTTC; j_call: TRBJ2-1; v_call: TRBV6-4; clone_size: many; d_call: TRBD2
cdr3_aa: CASSQLGGATDTQYF; cdr3_nt: TGCGCCAGCAGCCAGTTAGGGGGCGCGACAGATACGCAGTATTTT; j_call: TRBJ2-3; v_call: TRBV4-1; clone_size: few; d_call: TRBD1
cdr3_aa: CASSRGLAGAETQYF; cdr3_nt: TGTGCCAGCAGCCGAGGTCTAGCGGGGGCGGAGACCCAGTACTTC; j_call: TRBJ2-5; v_call: TRBV11-2; clone_size: NA; d_call: TRBD2
cdr3_aa: CASSPISGIQQDTQYF; cdr3_nt: TGTGCCAGCAGCCCGATCAGTGGGATCCAGCAGGATACGCAGTATTTT; j_call: TRBJ2-3; v_call: TRBV7-8; clone_size: once; d_call: NA
cdr3_aa: CASSPRLAGGSYNEQFF; cdr3_nt: TGTGCCAGCAGTCCCCGACTAGCGGGAGGTTCCTACAATGAGCAGTTCTTC; j_call: TRBJ2-1; v_call: TRBV2; clone_size: few; d_call: TRBD2
cdr3_aa: CASSPGTSPDTDTQYF; cdr3_nt: TGTGCCAGCAGCCCTGGGACAAGCCCAGACACAGATACGCAGTATTTT; j_call: TRBJ2-3; v_call: TRBV7-3; clone_size: few; d_call: NA
cdr3_aa: CASTPAGVIADTQYF; cdr3_nt: TGTGCCAGCACACCAGCGGGAGTTATCGCAGATACGCAGTATTTT; j_call: TRBJ2-3; v_call: TRBV12-3/TRBV12-4; clone_size: few; d_call: TRBD2
cdr3_aa: CASRGTAAGTYNEQFF; cdr3_nt: TGCGCCAGCAGAGGAACGGCAGCGGGAACTTACAATGAGCAGTTCTTC; j_call: TRBJ2-1; v_call: TRBV4-1; clone_size: NA; d_call: TRBD2
cdr3_aa: CSAHDRGPTDTQYF; cdr3_nt: TGCAGTGCCCATGACAGGGGACCCACAGATACGCAGTATTTT; j_call: TRBJ2-3; v_call: TRBV20-1; clone_size: NA; d_call: TRBD1
cdr3_aa: CASSRWAF; cdr3_nt: TGTGCCAGCAGCCGGTGGGCATTC; j_call: TRBJ1-2; v_call: TRBV7-9; clone_size: NA; d_call: NA
cdr3_aa: CASSFSNNEQFF; cdr3_nt: TGCGCCAGCAGCTTCTCAAACAATGAGCAGTTCTTC; j_call: TRBJ2-1; v_call: TRBV5-1; clone_size: many; d_call: NA
cdr3_aa: CASSFHQGGGELFF; cdr3_nt: TGTGCCAGCAGTTTTCACCAGGGTGGCGGGGAGCTGTTTTTT; j_call: TRBJ2-2; v_call: TRBV12-3/TRBV12-4; clone_size: many; d_call: NA
cdr3_aa: CSVVQGINEQYF; cdr3_nt: TGCAGCGTTGTGCAGGGTATCAACGAGCAGTACTTC; j_call: TRBJ2-7; v_call: TRBV29-1; clone_size: many; d_call: NA
cdr3_aa: CASSRIQGARTEAFF; cdr3_nt: TGTGCCAGCAGCCGAATTCAGGGGGCGCGGACTGAAGCTTTCTTT; j_call: TRBJ1-1; v_call: TRBV11-3; clone_size: few; d_call: TRBD1
cdr3_aa: CASSFALSSGRRNEQFF; cdr3_nt: TGTGCCAGCAGTTTCGCCCTATCTAGCGGGAGGAGGAATGAGCAGTTCTTC; j_call: TRBJ2-1; v_call: TRBV12-3/TRBV12-4; clone_size: many; d_call: TRBD2
cdr3_aa: CATSEPGGISYNEQFF; cdr3_nt: TGTGCCACCAGTGAGCCAGGGGGAATCTCCTACAATGAGCAGTTCTTC; j_call: TRBJ2-1; v_call: TRBV24-1; clone_size: once; d_call: TRBD1
cdr3_aa: CASSASLAGGTDTQYF; cdr3_nt: TGTGCCAGCAGTGCCTCACTAGCGGGGGGCACAGATACGCAGTATTTT; j_call: TRBJ2-3; v_call: TRBV6-4; clone_size: many; d_call: TRBD2
cdr3_aa: CASSLNGRSEQFF; cdr3_nt: TGTGCCAGCAGTTTAAATGGTAGAAGTGAGCAGTTCTTC; j_call: TRBJ2-1; v_call: TRBV12-3/TRBV12-4; clone_size: many; d_call: NA
cdr3_aa: CASSRADAYNEQFF; cdr3_nt: TGTGCCAGTAGTAGGGCAGACGCCTACAATGAGCAGTTCTTC; j_call: TRBJ2-1; v_call: TRBV19; clone_size: NA; d_call: NA
cdr3_aa: CAISFSGGGTDTQYF; cdr3_nt: TGTGCCATCAGCTTTAGCGGGGGGGGCACAGATACGCAGTATTTT; j_call: TRBJ2-3; v_call: TRBV10-3; clone_size: NA; d_call: TRBD2
cdr3_aa: CASSLEGGRADTQYF; cdr3_nt: TGCGCCAGCAGCTTGGAAGGCGGGAGAGCAGATACGCAGTATTTT; j_call: TRBJ2-3; v_call: TRBV5-1; clone_size: many; d_call: TRBD2
cdr3_aa: CASTPRLGMGELFF; cdr3_nt: TGTGCCAGCACCCCGCGGTTGGGGATGGGGGAGCTGTTTTTT; j_call: TRBJ2-2; v_call: TRBV27; clone_size: many; d_call: NA
cdr3_aa: CSARSTRDTEAFF; cdr3_nt: TGCAGTGCCCGATCAACAAGAGACACTGAAGCTTTCTTT; j_call: TRBJ1-1; v_call: TRBV20-1; clone_size: many; d_call: NA
cdr3_aa: CASSDSGQISGYTF; cdr3_nt: TGTGCCAGCAGTGACTCGGGACAGATTTCTGGCTACACCTTC; j_call: TRBJ1-2; v_call: TRBV6-5; clone_size: NA; d_call: TRBD1
cdr3_aa: CASSQSRETQYF; cdr3_nt: TGTGCCAGCAGCCAAAGTCGGGAGACCCAGTACTTC; j_call: TRBJ2-5; v_call: TRBV11-2; clone_size: many; d_call: NA
cdr3_aa: CSVGTGGLRSYGYTF; cdr3_nt: TGCAGCGTTGGGACAGGGGGCCTTCGAAGTTATGGCTACACCTTC; j_call: TRBJ1-2; v_call: TRBV29-1; clone_size: few; d_call: TRBD1
cdr3_aa: CASTGGYGYTF; cdr3_nt: TGTGCCAGCACCGGTGGCTATGGCTACACCTTC; j_call: TRBJ1-2; v_call: TRBV28; clone_size: few; d_call: NA
cdr3_aa: CASSPQGARETQYF; cdr3_nt: TGTGCCAGCTCACCACAGGGGGCGCGGGAGACCCAGTACTTC; j_call: TRBJ2-5; v_call: TRBV18; clone_size: few; d_call: TRBD1
cdr3_aa: CAISDGLPYNEQFF; cdr3_nt: TGTGCCATCAGTGATGGTCTACCATACAATGAGCAGTTCTTC; j_call: TRBJ2-1; v_call: TRBV10-3; clone_size: once; d_call: NA
cdr3_aa: CASSLLAGANEQFF; cdr3_nt: TGTGCCAGCAGCTTACTAGCGGGGGCCAATGAGCAGTTCTTC; j_call: TRBJ2-1; v_call: TRBV7-9; clone_size: few; d_call: TRBD2
cdr3_aa: CASTPLGRDTEAFF; cdr3_nt: TGTGCCAGCACCCCCTTGGGAAGGGACACTGAAGCTTTCTTT; j_call: TRBJ1-1; v_call: TRBV27; clone_size: once; d_call: NA
cdr3_aa: CASSQKIGVWLAGFTGELFF; cdr3_nt: TGCGCCAGCAGCCAAAAGATAGGGGTCTGGCTAGCGGGTTTCACCGGGGAGCTGTTTTTT; j_call: TRBJ2-2; v_call: TRBV4-1; clone_size: few; d_call: TRBD2
cdr3_aa: CASSLVIGSGGAHEQFF; cdr3_nt: TGTGCCAGCAGCTTAGTAATTGGGAGCGGGGGGGCTCATGAGCAGTTCTTC; j_call: TRBJ2-1; v_call: TRBV11-2; clone_size: NA; d_call: TRBD2
cdr3_aa: CASSLDRLGGQPQHF; cdr3_nt: TGTGCCAGCAGTTTAGACAGGTTGGGAGGCCAGCCCCAGCATTTT; j_call: TRBJ1-5; v_call: TRBV12-3/TRBV12-4; clone_size: few; d_call: NA
cdr3_aa: CATSRDSRDSSYEQYF; cdr3_nt: TGTGCCACCAGCAGAGACAGCCGGGACAGCTCCTACGAGCAGTACTTC; j_call: TRBJ2-7; v_call: TRBV15; clone_size: NA; d_call: TRBD1
cdr3_aa: CASSLQGRDQPQHF; cdr3_nt: TGTGCCAGCTCGTTGCAGGGACGCGATCAGCCCCAGCATTTT; j_call: TRBJ1-5; v_call: TRBV18; clone_size: many; d_call: NA